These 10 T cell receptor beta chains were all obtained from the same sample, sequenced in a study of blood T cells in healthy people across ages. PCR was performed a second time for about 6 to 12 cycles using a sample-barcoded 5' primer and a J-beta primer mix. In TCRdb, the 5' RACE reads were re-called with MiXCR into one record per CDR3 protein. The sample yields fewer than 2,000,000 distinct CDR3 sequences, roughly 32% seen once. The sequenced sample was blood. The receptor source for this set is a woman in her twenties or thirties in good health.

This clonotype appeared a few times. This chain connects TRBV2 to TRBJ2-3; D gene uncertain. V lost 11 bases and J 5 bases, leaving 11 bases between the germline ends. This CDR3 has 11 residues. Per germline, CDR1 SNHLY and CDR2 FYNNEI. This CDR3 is CAERHQDTQYF. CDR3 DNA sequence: TGTGCCGAAAGGCACCAAGATACGCAGTATTTT.

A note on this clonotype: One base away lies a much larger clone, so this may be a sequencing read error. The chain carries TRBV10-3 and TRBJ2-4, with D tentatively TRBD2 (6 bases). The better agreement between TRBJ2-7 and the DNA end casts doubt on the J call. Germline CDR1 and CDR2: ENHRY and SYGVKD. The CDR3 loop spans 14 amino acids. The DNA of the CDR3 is TGTGCCATCAGTGAGTTTGCGGGGATCCACGAGCAGTACTTC. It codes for CAISEFAGIHEQYF.

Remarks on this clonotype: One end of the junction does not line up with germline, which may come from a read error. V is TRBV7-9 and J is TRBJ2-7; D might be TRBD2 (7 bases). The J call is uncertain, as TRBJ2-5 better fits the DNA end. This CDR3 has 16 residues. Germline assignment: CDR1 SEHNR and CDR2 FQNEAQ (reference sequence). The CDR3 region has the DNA TGTGCCGGCAGCCCCTTCGGGCGGGGGCAGCAAGAGACCCAGTACTTC. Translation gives CAGSPFGRGQQETQYF.

This chain's CDR3 is CASTPDLQETQYF. The CDR3 DNA reads TGTGCCAGCACCCCGGACCTCCAAGAGACCCAGTACTTC. V gene TRBV7-9 combines with J gene TRBJ2-5; D uncertain. Trimming pared 7 bases from V and 1 base from J, leaving 10 bases between. The germline CDR1 and CDR2 sequences are SEHNR and FQNEAQ (reference sequence). This CDR3 is built from 13 residues.

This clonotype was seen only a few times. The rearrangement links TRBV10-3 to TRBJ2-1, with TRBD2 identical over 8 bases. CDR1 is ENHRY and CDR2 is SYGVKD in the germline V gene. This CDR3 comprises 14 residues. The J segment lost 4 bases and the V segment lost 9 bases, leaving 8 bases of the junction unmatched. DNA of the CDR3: TGTGCCATTCGTTCGGGGGGGAGATACAATGAGCAGTTCTTC. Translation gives CAIRSGGRYNEQFF.

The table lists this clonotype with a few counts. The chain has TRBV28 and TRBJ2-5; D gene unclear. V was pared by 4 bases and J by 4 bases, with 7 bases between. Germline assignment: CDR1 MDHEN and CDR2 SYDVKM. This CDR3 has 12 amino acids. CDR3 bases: TGTGCCAGCAGTTCACAGTTAGAGACCCAGTACTTC. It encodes CASSSQLETQYF.

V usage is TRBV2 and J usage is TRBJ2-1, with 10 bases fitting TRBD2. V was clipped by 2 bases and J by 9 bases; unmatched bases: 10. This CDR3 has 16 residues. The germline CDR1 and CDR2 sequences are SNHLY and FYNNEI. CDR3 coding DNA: TGTGCCAGCAGTGAAATCCAGCGGGAGGGCCAAGCTGAGCAGTTCTTC. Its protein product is CASSEIQREGQAEQFF.

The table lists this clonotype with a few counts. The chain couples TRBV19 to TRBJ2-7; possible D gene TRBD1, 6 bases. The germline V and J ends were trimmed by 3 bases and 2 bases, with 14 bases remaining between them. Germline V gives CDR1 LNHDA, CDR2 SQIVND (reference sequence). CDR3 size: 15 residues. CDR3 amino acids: CASSMSPDRTYEQYF. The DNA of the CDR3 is TGTGCCAGTAGTATGTCCCCGGACAGAACCTACGAGCAGTACTTC. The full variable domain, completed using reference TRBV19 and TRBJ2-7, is DGGITQSPKYLFRKEGQNVTLSCEQNLNHDAMYWYRQDPGQGLRLIYYSQIVNDFQKGDIAEGYSVSREKKESFPLTVTSAQKNPTAFYLCASSMSPDRTYEQYFGPGTRLTVT.

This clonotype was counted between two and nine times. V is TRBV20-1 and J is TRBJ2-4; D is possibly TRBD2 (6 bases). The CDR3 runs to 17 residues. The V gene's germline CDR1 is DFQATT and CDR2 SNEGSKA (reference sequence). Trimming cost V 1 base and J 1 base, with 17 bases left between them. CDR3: CSARARDFLLAKNIQYF. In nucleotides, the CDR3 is TGCAGTGCTAGAGCCCGGGACTTCCTGCTTGCCAAAAACATTCAGTACTTC.

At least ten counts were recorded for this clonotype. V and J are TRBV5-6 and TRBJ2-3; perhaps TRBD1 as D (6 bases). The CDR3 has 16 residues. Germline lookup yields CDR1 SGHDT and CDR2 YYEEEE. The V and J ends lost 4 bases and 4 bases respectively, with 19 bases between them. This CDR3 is CASSLQGLGRADTQYF. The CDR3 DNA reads TGTGCCAGCAGCCTCCAGGGGCTAGGGCGAGCAGATACGCAGTATTTT.